This TCR beta chain was found in a study of T cells in Graves' hyperthyroidism and ophthalmopathy. Study observations and caveats: Expanded thyroid clonotypes (above 0.001) were mostly also found in blood.

The sample holds many counts of this clonotype. Its antigen is not known. The TCR beta CDR3 regions underwent amplification using RNA transcripts as the source. With the HTBI primer set, the TCR CDR3 went through a first round of RT-PCR. A single record per CDR3 protein comes from TCRdb applying MiXCR to the multiplex PCR reads. The sample lists under 300,000 distinct CDR3 sequences, roughly 13% occurring once. The CDR3 length is 15 residues. The V and J ends lost 10 bases and 5 bases, in that order; junction bases with no gene match: 14. Germline assignment: CDR1 MDHEN and CDR2 SYDVKM. Each patient was aged 18 to 65 and had newly diagnosed hyperthyroidism of under 2 months' duration. Uncontrolled infection, other autoimmune disease, pregnancy or lactation excluded patients.

The chain joins TRBV28 to TRBJ1-5; 7 bases agree with TRBD1. Input material: blood. The origin of this receptor is a woman in her 40s with Graves' hyperthyroidism. In nucleotides, the CDR3 is TGTGCCACCCTACGGGGGGACAGTACGCATCAGCCCCAGCATTTT. It codes for CATLRGDSTHQPQHF. Full variable domain (missing parts from reference TRBV28 and TRBJ1-5): DVKVTQSSRYLVKRTGEKVFLECVQDMDHENMFWYRQDPGLGLRLIYFSYDVKMKEKGDIPEGYSVSREKKERFSLILESASTNQTSMYLCATLRGDSTHQPQHFGDGTRLSIL.